Sequencing of this TCR beta chain was carried out in a study of cytomegalovirus exposure and HLA in healthy donors. The study's findings and limits: Usually a TCR sequence was rare, but some public TCRs were found in many donors. Within the data, a cluster of highly shared sequence variants was likely a sequencing artifact. TCR association rates varied by HLA locus in a later analysis, with DRB1 highest and HLA-C lowest.

As for this clone: What it recognizes is unknown.

PCR was performed using 60 Vbeta and 13 Jbeta primers. Assay: immunoSEQ multiplex PCR; the TCRdb copy retains only in-frame clones and omits some. The repertoire holds around 92,000 clones, with more than 60% as singletons. The TCR was taken from a man aged 55 to 70 in good health and CMV-seropositive. Sample: PBMCs.

CDR3 nucleotides: TGTGCCAGCTCTCACAGGACAGGGGGTGATAATCAGCCCCAGCATTTT. Residues: CASSHRTGGDNQPQHF. The J gene is TRBJ1-5, the V gene TRBV18; TRBD1 agrees at 10 bases. Germline V gene lookup returns CDR1 KGHSH and CDR2 LQKENI. CDR3 size: 16 residues. Trimming took 6 bases from V and 4 from J; bases not matched to a gene: 9. The full variable domain, completed using reference TRBV18 and TRBJ1-5, is NAGVMQNPRHLVRRRGQEARLRCSPMKGHSHVYWYRQLPEEGLKFMVYLQKENIIDESGMPKERFSAEFPKEGPSILRIQQVVRGDSAAYFCASSHRTGGDNQPQHFGDGTRLSIL.